This T cell receptor (beta chain) was sequenced during a study of cytomegalovirus exposure and HLA in healthy donors. General study results and limits: Further analysis was carried out later, and it showed several of the most significant clusters appearing linked to common viral pathogens. TCR beta V- and J-gene trimming was later associated with a missense DCLRE1C variant.

V shed 5 bases and J shed 5 bases, with 12 bases lying between them. The CDR3 has 13 amino acids. Germline V gene data show CDR1 as LNHNV and CDR2 as YYDKDF (reference sequence). This PCR relied on a set of 60 Vbeta primers and 13 Jbeta primers. Sequencing used immunoSEQ multiplex PCR; TCRdb keeps in-frame clones, though not all of them. The table records 100,000 to 140,000 clones, 82% of them present only once. As for this clone: Its matching antigen is unknown.

The sample comprised PBMCs. The sequence derives from a man aged 25-40 years in good health and CMV-seropositive. This chain uses TRBV15 with TRBJ2-5, with D perhaps TRBD2 (5 bases). CDR3 sequence reads: CATSGLAGETQYF. CDR3 DNA sequence: TGTGCCACCAGCGGGCTAGCCGGCGAGACCCAGTACTTC.